This T cell receptor (beta chain) came from a study of breast tumors, draining lymph nodes, adjacent tissues. Whole-study findings and limits: Tumor TCR diversity was below lymph nodes but above nontumor tissue. Tumor T cell lymph node origin was a supported hypothesis, not proven. Findings are consistent with lymph node origin and intratumoral expansion of most tumor T cells. Luminal-like breast cancer showed significantly greater tumor-nontumor repertoire similarity than basal-like breast cancer did.

V was shortened by 6 bases and J by 6 bases, with 9 bases between the two germline ends. There are 12 residues in the CDR3. Breast cancer patients provided tissue from their axillary draining lymph nodes. This clonotype showed up many times. Its antigen is still unknown. TCRdb reprocessed the multiplex PCR reads via MiXCR and lists one record per CDR3 protein. Among about 140,000 distinct CDR3 sequences listed, roughly 33% were seen once. The sequencing input was axillary lymph node tissue. The sequence was collected from a female donor with breast cancer. Some clones in this sample may be carry-over from other donors' samples. The chain employs TRBV12-3 or TRBV12-4 and TRBJ2-1; D remains unclear. DNA for the CDR3: TGTGCCAGCAGGACGGCTGGCAATGAGCAGTTCTTC. Translation gives CASRTAGNEQFF.